This T cell receptor (beta chain) was sequenced in a study of brain metastases from non-small cell lung cancer. Points from the study as a whole: Compared with primary tumors, brain metastases showed less T-cell infiltration. Compared with their matched primary tumors, about 62% of brain metastases showed expanded T-cell clones.

Method: immunoSEQ multiplex PCR; TCRdb's copy keeps in-frame clones and lacks some. The sample gives 500 to 850 clones, 89% of which show up once; roughly an eighth is in the top ten. As to this clone: Its antigen is still unknown.

Germline lookup yields CDR1 SGHRS and CDR2 YFSETQ. Between the trimmed V and J ends, which lost 4 bases and 5 bases, there was a span of 14 bases. The CDR3 contains 14 residues. Input material: primary lung tumor tissue. The V gene is TRBV5-1, the J gene TRBJ2-3; D not certain. This clonotype was sampled from a donor aged 40 or over with non-small cell lung cancer. CDR3 nucleotides: TGCGCCAGCAGCATTGCTCCTGGCGTAGATACGCAGTATTTT. Translated, it gives CASSIAPGVDTQYF. The full variable domain, rest sourced from reference TRBV5-1 and TRBJ2-3, is KAGVTQTPRYLIKTRGQQVTLSCSPISGHRSVSWYQQTPGQGLQFLFEYFSETQRNKGNFPGRFSGRQFSNSRSEMNVSTLELGDSALYLCASSIAPGVDTQYFGPGTRLTVL.